The sequence of this T cell receptor beta chain was determined in a study of OX40 agonist ivuxolimab in advanced cancers. The germline V and J ends were trimmed by 4 bases and 3 bases, with 9 bases remaining between them. The germline gives CDR1 WSHSY, CDR2 SAAADI. CDR3 length: 13 residues. Assay: immunoSEQ multiplex PCR; the TCRdb copy retains only in-frame clones and omits some. The table records approximately 50,000 clones, 80% of them present only once. The receptor's source is an adult with an advanced solid tumor such as melanoma, head and neck, liver or kidney cancer. This chain joins TRBV10-2 and TRBJ1-2; tentatively, D is TRBD1 (6 bases). The sequenced sample was CD4+ or CD8+ T cells sorted from blood, obtained in a trial of the OX40 agonist ivuxolimab. This CDR3 is CASSVAGDYGYTF. The DNA of the CDR3 is TGCGCCAGCAGTGTTGCAGGGGACTATGGCTACACCTTC.